This paragraph covers one T cell receptor (beta chain) sequence. Its target is unknown. Germline loops: CDR1 SGHVS, CDR2 FNYEAQ. This CDR3 has 17 residues. V lost 6 bases, J lost 5 bases, and 17 bases stayed unmatched. For the diagnoses, clinical symptoms, serum thyroxine and TRAb, thyroid ultrasound and orbital computed tomography were used. This record comes from a study of T cells in Graves' hyperthyroidism and ophthalmopathy. About the study: Initial diagnosis, before any treatment, was when peripheral blood was collected.

Study-wide results and limits: Researchers found most expanded thyroid clonotypes above 0.001 in blood as well. Ophthalmopathy was model-predicted a median around 6.7 months pre-onset.

TCR beta CDR3 region amplification was performed from RNA transcripts. When the TCR CDR3 underwent first-round RT-PCR, the HTBI primer set was used. MiXCR, run by TCRdb on the multiplex PCR reads, gives a single entry per CDR3 protein. This table has about 410,000 distinct CDR3 sequences, approximately 14% appearing once. The V and J genes are TRBV7-6 and TRBJ2-7; TRBD1 matches 9 bases. Sequencing used blood. The sequence was obtained from a woman in her thirties with Graves' ophthalmopathy. CDR3 DNA sequence: TGTGCCAGCAGTTTTCACCAAAGACAGGGGGGGGGCCACGAGCAGTACTTC. The encoded protein is CASSFHQRQGGGHEQYF.